The sequence of this T cell receptor beta chain was determined in a study of shared clonotypes between healthy human individuals. The run depth of the assay was deep. Clones were read by immunoSEQ multiplex PCR, and TCRdb kept only the in-frame ones, dropping some. The data show approximately 2,200,000 clones, 93% seen once. CD45RO-negative, CCR7-selected cells formed the naive CD8 fraction, which excluded terminally differentiated effector memory CD45RA+ cells. Every one of the donors was a Caucasian adult that lived in Nashville, Tennessee. This CDR3 comprises 15 residues. In germline, CDR1 is SGHDT, CDR2 YYEEEE.

This TCR was sampled from a man between 18 and 35 years old in good health. Some clones in this sample may be carry-over from other donors' samples. The chain couples TRBV5-6 to TRBJ2-5, with 10 bases identical to TRBD2. The J call is in doubt because the DNA end fits TRBJ2-7 better. Sequencing was done on a sample of naive CD8+ T cells from PBMCs. The CDR3 loop is CASSSRVAGGYEQYF. In nucleotides, the CDR3 is TGTGCCAGCAGCTCCCGGGTAGCGGGAGGCTACGAGCAGTACTTC.